The 17 T cell receptor beta chains below come from one sample, sequenced in a study of OX40 agonist ivuxolimab in advanced cancers. Generated by immunoSEQ multiplex PCR, the TCRdb table keeps only in-frame clones and is missing some. This table holds 29,000 or so clones, about nine tenths found once. The material was CD4+ or CD8+ T cells sorted from blood, obtained in a trial of the OX40 agonist ivuxolimab. The receptors were gathered from an adult with an advanced solid tumor such as melanoma, head and neck, liver or kidney cancer.

A few counts support this clone. V and J are TRBV15 and TRBJ2-7; D not certain. The CDR3 is made up of 13 amino acids. Germline loops: CDR1 LNHNV, CDR2 YYDKDF (reference sequence). Trimming stripped 2 bases from V and 4 bases from J, with 9 bases between. Written as DNA, the CDR3 is TGTGCCACCAGCAGACCCGGAACGTACGAGCAGTACTTC. Amino acid sequence: CATSRPGTYEQYF.

The chain has TRBV18 and TRBJ2-4; 9 bases map to TRBD1. The CDR3 length is 17 residues. Germline trimming cut 0 bases from V and 9 bases from J; bases unmatched to any gene: 12. Per germline, CDR1 KGHSH and CDR2 LQKENI. The CDR3 DNA is TGTGCCAGCTCACCACCGAAGGACAGGGGAGAAGGCAGCATTCAGTACTTC. It yields the protein CASSPPKDRGEGSIQYF.

This chain uses TRBV2 with TRBJ2-3, with D perhaps matching TRBD1 (6 bases). The germline gives CDR1 SNHLY, CDR2 FYNNEI. This CDR3 is 12 amino acids long. CDR3 residues: CVQGEGTDTQYF. The DNA for the CDR3 is TGTGTACAGGGCGAGGGCACAGATACGCAGTATTTT.

This clone came up once. The chain joins TRBV7-2 to TRBJ2-6, with 9 bases that match TRBD1. The V segment lost 5 bases and the J segment 0 bases; nucleotides outside the gene matches: 5. This CDR3 contains 17 residues. The germline V gene has CDR1 SGHTA and CDR2 FQGNSA. CDR3 amino acids: CASSPGTGSSGANVLTF. DNA of the CDR3: TGTGCCAGCAGCCCCGGGACAGGGTCCTCTGGGGCCAACGTCCTGACTTTC.

Comments on this clone: Other nucleotide sequences in the sample specify the same CDR3. The V gene is TRBV5-1, the J gene TRBJ1-1, with TRBD1 identical over 7 bases. The CDR3 sequence is 15 residues long. V trimming: 4 bases; J trimming: 1 base; junction bases outside the gene matches: 7. Germline V gene lookup returns CDR1 SGHRS and CDR2 YFSETQ. The CDR3 sequence is CASSQGGPANTEAFF. Written as DNA, the CDR3 is TGCGCCAGCAGCCAGGGGGGACCGGCGAACACTGAAGCTTTCTTT.

The V call is TRBV27, the J call TRBJ2-2; 7 positions match TRBD1. The germline V gene has CDR1 MNHEY and CDR2 SMNVEV (reference sequence). J was trimmed by 5 bases and V by 3 bases; bases with no gene match: 12. This CDR3 contains 17 residues. The CDR3 nucleotides are TGTGCCAGCAGTTTCCCTCCGGGACAGTTCTATACCGGGGAGCTGTTTTTT. This translates into CASSFPPGQFYTGELFF.

The genes are TRBV27 and TRBJ2-7, with a tentative D call TRBD1 (6 bases). Germline CDR1 and CDR2: MNHEY and SMNVEV (reference sequence). The CDR3 is 13 residues long. Trimming shortened V by 0 bases and J by 5 bases, and 8 bases separated the two germline ends. The CDR3 sequence: CASSLSGQHEQYF. DNA for the CDR3: TGTGCCAGCAGTTTATCAGGACAGCACGAGCAGTACTTC.

The CDR3: CASSQTGDQETQYF. The CDR3 region has the DNA TGTGCCAGCAGCCAAACAGGGGATCAAGAGACCCAGTACTTC. This chain joins TRBV7-9 and TRBJ2-5; TRBD1 aligns across 7 bases. After removal of 5 bases from V and 2 bases from J, the junction contained 5 bases not matched to a gene. The CDR3 length is 14 residues. The V gene's germline CDR1 is SEHNR and CDR2 FQNEAQ (reference sequence). The entire variable domain, with the rest obtained from reference TRBV7-9 and TRBJ2-5, is as follows: DTGVSQNPRHKITKRGQNVTFRCDPISEHNRLYWYRQTLGQGPEFLTYFQNEAQLEKSRLLSDRFSAERPKGSFSTLEIQRTEQGDSAMYLCASSQTGDQETQYFGPGTRLLVL.

The CDR3 sequence is CASSHNLAGGSNTGELFF. In nucleotides, the CDR3 is TGCGCCAGCAGCCATAATTTAGCGGGGGGTTCGAACACCGGGGAGCTGTTTTTT. This chain links TRBV5-1 with TRBJ2-2; 10 nucleotides match TRBD2. With 4 bases clipped from V and 0 bases from J, the junction kept 9 bases outside the gene matches. This CDR3 is 18 amino acids long. Looked up from germline, CDR1 is SGHRS and CDR2 is YFSETQ.

V and J are TRBV11-2 and TRBJ1-1; 10 nucleotides match TRBD1. The CDR3 loop spans 16 amino acids. V was pared by 4 bases and J by 3 bases, with 8 bases of the junction left unmatched. From germline, CDR1 is SGHAT and CDR2 FQNNGV. For the CDR3, the DNA is TGTGCCAGCAGCTCAGGACAGGGGGATAAGTACACTGAAGCTTTCTTT. It translates to CASSSGQGDKYTEAFF.

This chain uses TRBV6-5 with TRBJ2-2; D ambiguous. This CDR3 region has 14 residues. The germline V and J ends were trimmed by 3 bases and 2 bases, with 7 bases remaining between them. The germline gives CDR1 MNHEY, CDR2 SVGAGI. DNA for the CDR3: TGTGCCAGCAGTTATCAACCCAACACCGGGGAGCTGTTTTTT. This gives the protein CASSYQPNTGELFF.

The V and J genes are TRBV7-9 and TRBJ2-5; the D gene is possibly TRBD1 (5 bases). The CDR3 runs 13 residues. Looked up from germline, CDR1 is SEHNR and CDR2 is FQNEAQ (reference sequence). The V gene lost 1 base and the J gene lost 4 bases, with 7 bases spanning the gap. The CDR3 protein is CASSLDRGETQYF. The DNA for the CDR3 is TGTGCCAGCAGCTTAGATAGGGGAGAGACCCAGTACTTC.

This clone is labeled as medium-sized. This sample includes further DNA sequences coding for the same CDR3. The chain couples TRBV7-6 to TRBJ1-5; no definite D call. V dropped 1 base and J dropped 6 bases, with 7 bases sitting between them. The V gene's germline CDR1 is SGHVS and CDR2 FNYEAQ. CDR3 length: 13 residues. In DNA form, the CDR3 reads TGTGCCAGCAGCTTAGGGTTGGCTCAGCCCCAGCATTTT. Residues: CASSLGLAQPQHF.

The chain joins TRBV30 to TRBJ1-2; D perhaps matches TRBD1 (6 bases). CDR1 and CDR2 from the germline V gene are GTSNPN and SVGIG (reference sequence). This CDR3 comprises 13 residues. Between the trimmed V and J ends, which lost 5 bases and 6 bases, there was a span of 16 bases. The CDR3 DNA reads as TGTGCCTGGGACCCCAGGGGTTCGGATGGCTACACCTTC. It translates to CAWDPRGSDGYTF.

This clone was observed a handful of times. J is TRBJ2-2 and V is TRBV27; 10 bases map to TRBD1. CDR1 is MNHEY and CDR2 is SMNVEV in the germline V gene (reference sequence). With V trimmed by 8 bases and J by 3 bases, 6 bases remained unmatched. The CDR3 contains 15 residues. The CDR3: CASGGDRGYTGELFF. As DNA, the CDR3 is TGTGCCAGCGGGGGGGACAGGGGCTACACCGGGGAGCTGTTTTTT.

The V call is TRBV5-8, the J call TRBJ2-3, with 9 bases matching TRBD2. V lost 4 bases, J lost 2 bases, and 8 bases stayed unmatched. The CDR3 is 16 residues long. Germline V gives CDR1 SGHTS, CDR2 YDEGEE. CDR3 in amino acids: CASSPRGLAATDTQYF. Here the CDR3 DNA reads TGTGCCAGCAGCCCGAGGGGACTAGCAGCCACAGATACGCAGTATTTT. Full variable domain (outside the CDR3, taken from reference TRBV5-8 and TRBJ2-3): EAGVTQSPTHLIKTRGQQATLRCSPISGHTSVYWYQQALGLGLQFLLWYDEGEERNRGNFPPRFSGRQFPNYSSELNVNALELEDSALYLCASSPRGLAATDTQYFGPGTRLTVL.

The chain couples TRBV6-1 to TRBJ1-1; D is possibly TRBD1 (5 bases). The CDR3 runs 13 residues. Trimming left V 8 bases short and J 4 bases short, with 14 bases between. In germline, CDR1 is MNHNS, CDR2 SASEGT. CDR3 loop: CASRGAASTEAFF. The CDR3, as DNA: TGTGCCAGCCGCGGGGCCGCATCCACTGAAGCTTTCTTT.